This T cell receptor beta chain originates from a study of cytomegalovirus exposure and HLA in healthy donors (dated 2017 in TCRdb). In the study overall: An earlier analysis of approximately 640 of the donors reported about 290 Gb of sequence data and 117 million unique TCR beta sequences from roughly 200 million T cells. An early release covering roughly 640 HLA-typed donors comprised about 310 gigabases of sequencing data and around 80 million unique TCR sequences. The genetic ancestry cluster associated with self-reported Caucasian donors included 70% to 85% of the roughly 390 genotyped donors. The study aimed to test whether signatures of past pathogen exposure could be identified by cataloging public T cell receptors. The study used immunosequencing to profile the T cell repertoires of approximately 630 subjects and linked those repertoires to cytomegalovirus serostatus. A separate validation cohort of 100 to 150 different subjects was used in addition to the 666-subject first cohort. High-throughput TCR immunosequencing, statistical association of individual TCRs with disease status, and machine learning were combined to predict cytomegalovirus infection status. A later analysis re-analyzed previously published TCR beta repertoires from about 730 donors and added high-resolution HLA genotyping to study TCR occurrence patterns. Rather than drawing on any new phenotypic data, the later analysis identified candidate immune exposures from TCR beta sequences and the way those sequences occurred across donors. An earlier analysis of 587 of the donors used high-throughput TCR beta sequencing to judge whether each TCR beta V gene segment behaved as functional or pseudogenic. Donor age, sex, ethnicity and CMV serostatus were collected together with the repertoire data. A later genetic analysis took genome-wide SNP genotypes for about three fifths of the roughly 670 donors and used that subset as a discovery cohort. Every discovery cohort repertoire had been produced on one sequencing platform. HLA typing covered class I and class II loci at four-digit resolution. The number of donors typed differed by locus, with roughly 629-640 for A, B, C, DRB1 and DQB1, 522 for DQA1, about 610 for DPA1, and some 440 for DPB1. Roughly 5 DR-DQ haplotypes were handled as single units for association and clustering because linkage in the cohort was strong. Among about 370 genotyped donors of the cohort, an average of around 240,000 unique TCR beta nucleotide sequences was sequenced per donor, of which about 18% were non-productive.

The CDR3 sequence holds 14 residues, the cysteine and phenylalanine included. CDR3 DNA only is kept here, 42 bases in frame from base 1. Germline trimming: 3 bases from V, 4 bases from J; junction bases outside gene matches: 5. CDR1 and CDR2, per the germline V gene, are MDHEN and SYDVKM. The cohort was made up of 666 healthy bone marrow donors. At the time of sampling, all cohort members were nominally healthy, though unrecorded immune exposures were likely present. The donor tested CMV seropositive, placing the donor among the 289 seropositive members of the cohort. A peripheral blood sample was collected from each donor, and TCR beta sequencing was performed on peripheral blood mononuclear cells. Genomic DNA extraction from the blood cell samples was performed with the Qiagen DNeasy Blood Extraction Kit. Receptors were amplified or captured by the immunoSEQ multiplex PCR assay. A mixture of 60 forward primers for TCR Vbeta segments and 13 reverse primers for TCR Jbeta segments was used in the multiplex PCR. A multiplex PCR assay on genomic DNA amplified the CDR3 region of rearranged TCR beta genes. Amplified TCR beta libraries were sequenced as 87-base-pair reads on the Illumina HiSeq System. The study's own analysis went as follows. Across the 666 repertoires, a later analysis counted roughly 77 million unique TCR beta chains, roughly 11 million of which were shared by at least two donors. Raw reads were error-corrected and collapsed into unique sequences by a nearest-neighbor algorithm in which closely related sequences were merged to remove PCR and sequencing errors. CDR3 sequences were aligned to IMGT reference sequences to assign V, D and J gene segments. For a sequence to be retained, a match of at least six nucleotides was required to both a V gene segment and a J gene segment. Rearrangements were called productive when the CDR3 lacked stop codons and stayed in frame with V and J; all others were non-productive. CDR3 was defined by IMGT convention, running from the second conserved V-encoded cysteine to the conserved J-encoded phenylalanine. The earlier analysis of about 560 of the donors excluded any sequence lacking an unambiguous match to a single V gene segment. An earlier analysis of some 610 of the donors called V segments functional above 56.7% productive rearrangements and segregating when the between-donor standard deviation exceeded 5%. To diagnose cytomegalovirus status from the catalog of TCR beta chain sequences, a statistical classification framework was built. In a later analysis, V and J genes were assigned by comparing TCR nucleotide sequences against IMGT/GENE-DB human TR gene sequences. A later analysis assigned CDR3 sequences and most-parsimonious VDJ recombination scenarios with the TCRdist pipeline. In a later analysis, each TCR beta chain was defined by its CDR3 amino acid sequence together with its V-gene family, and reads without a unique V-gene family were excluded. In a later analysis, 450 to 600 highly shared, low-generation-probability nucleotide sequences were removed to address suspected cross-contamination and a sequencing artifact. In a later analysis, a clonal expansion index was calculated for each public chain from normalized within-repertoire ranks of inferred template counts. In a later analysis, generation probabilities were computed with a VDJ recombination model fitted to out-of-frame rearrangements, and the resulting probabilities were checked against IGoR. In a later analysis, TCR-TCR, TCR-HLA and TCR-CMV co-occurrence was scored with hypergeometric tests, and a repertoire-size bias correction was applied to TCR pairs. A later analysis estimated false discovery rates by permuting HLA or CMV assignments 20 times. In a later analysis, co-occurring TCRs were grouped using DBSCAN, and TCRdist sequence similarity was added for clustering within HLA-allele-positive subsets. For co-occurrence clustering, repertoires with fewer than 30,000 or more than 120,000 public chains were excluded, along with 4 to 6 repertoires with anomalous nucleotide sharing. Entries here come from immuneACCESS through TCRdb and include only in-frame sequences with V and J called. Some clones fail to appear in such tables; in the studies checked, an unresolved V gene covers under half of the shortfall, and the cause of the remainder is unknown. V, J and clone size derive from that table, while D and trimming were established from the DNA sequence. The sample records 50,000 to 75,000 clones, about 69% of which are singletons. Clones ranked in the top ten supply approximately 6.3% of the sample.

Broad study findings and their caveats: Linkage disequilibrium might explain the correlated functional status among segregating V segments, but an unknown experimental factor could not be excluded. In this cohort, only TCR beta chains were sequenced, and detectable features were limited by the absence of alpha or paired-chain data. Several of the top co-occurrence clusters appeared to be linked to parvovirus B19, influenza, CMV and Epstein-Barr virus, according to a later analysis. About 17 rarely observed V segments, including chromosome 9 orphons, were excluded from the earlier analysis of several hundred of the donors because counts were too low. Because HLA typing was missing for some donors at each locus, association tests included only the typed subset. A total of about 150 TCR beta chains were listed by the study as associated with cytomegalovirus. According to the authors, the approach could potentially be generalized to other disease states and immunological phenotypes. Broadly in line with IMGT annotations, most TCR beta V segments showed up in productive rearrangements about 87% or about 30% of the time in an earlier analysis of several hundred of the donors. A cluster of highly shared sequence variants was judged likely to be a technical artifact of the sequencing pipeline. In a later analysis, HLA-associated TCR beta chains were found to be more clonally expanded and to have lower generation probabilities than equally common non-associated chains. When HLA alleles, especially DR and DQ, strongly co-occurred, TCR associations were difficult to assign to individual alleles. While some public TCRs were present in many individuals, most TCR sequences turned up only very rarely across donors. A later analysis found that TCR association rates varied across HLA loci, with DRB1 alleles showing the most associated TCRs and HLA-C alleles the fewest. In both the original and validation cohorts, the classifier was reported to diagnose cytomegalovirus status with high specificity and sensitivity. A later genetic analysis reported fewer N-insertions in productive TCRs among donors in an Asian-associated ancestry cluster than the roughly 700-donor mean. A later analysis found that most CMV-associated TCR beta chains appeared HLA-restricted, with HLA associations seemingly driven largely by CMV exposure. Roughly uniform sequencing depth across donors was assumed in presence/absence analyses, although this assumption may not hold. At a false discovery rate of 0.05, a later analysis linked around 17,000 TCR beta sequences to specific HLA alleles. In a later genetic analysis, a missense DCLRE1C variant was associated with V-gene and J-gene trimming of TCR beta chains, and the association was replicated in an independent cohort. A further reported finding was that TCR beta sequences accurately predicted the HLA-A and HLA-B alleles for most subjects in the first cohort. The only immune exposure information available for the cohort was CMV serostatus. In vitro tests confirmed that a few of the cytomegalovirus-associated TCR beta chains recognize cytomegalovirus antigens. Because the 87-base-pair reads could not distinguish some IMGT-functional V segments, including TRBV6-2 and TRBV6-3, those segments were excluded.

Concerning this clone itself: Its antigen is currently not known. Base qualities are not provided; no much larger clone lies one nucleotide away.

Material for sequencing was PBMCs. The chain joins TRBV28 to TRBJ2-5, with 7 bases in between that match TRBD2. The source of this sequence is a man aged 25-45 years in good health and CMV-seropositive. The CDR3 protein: CASSFGGGRETQYF. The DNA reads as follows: TGTGCCAGCAGTTTCGGCGGGGGAAGAGAGACCCAGTACTTC. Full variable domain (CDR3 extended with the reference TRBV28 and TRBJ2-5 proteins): DVKVTQSSRYLVKRTGEKVFLECVQDMDHENMFWYRQDPGLGLRLIYFSYDVKMKEKGDIPEGYSVSREKKERFSLILESASTNQTSMYLCASSFGGGRETQYFGPGTRLLVL.